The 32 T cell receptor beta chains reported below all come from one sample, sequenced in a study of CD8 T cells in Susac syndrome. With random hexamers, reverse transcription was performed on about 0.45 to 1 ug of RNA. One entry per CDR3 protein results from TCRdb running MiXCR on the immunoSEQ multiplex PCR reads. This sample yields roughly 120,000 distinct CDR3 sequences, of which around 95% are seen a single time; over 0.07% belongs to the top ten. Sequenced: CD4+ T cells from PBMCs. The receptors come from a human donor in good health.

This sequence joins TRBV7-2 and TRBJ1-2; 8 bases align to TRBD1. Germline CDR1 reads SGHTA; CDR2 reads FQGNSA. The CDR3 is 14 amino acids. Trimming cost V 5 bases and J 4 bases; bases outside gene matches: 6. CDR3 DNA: TGTGCCAGCAGCGCTCAGGGGGCTAGCTATGGCTACACCTTC. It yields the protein CASSAQGASYGYTF.

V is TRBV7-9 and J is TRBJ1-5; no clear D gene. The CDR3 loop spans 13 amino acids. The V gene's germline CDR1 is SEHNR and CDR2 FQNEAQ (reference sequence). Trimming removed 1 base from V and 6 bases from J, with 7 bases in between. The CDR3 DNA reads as TGTGCCAGCAGCTTAGTGATCGGTCAGCCCCAGCATTTT. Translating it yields CASSLVIGQPQHF.

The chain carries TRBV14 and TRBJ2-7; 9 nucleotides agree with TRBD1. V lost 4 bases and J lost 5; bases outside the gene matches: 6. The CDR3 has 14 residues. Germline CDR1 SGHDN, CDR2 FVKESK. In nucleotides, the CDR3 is TGTGCCAGCAGCCCGGGACAGGGCGGACACGAGCAGTACTTC. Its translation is CASSPGQGGHEQYF.

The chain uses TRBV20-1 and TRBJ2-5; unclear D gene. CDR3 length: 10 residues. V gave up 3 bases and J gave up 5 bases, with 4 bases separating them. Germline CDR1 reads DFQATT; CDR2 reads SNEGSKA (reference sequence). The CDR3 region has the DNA TGCAGTGCTAGGACGGAGACCCAGTACTTC. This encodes CSARTETQYF.

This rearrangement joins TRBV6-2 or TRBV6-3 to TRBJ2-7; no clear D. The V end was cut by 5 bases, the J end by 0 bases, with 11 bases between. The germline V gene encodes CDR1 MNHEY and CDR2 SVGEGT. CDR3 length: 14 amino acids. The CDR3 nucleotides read TGTGCCAGCAGTGCCGTCGGTAGCTCCTACGAGCAGTACTTC. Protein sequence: CASSAVGSSYEQYF.

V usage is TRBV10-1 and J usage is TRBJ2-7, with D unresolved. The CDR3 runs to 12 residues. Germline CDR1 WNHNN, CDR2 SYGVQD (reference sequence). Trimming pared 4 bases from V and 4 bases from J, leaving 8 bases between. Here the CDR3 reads CASSVSGYEQYF. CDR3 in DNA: TGCGCCAGCAGTGTCTCAGGTTACGAGCAGTACTTC.

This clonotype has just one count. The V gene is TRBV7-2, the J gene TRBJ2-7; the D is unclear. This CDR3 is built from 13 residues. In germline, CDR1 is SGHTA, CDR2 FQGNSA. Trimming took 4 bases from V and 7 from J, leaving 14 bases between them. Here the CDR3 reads CASSSAGRKEQYF. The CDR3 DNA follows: TGTGCCAGCAGCTCAGCAGGAAGGAAGGAGCAGTACTTC.

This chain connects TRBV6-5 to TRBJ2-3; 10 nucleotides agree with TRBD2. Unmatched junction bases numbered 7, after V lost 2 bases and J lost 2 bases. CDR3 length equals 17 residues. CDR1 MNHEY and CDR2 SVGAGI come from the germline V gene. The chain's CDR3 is CASSYPPAGGPTDTQYF. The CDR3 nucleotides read TGTGCCAGCAGTTACCCGCCAGCGGGAGGGCCCACAGATACGCAGTATTTT.

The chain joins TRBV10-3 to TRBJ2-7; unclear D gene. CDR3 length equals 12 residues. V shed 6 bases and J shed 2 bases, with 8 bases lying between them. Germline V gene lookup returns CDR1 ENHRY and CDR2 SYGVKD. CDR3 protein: CAIRGPAYEQYF. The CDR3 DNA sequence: TGTGCCATCAGGGGTCCTGCCTACGAGCAGTACTTC.

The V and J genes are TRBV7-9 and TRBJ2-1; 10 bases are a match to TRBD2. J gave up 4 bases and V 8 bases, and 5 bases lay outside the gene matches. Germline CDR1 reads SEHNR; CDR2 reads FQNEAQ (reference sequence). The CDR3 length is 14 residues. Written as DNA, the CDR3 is TGTGCCAGCGGCCGGACTAGCGGATACAATGAGCAGTTCTTC. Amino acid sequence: CASGRTSGYNEQFF.

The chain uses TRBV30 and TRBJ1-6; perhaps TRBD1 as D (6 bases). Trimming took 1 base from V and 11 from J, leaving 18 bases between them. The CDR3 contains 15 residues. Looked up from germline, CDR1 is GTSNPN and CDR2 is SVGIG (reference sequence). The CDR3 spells CAWSDPYGTSPPLHF. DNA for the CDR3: TGTGCCTGGAGTGACCCCTATGGGACAAGCCCACCCCTCCACTTT.

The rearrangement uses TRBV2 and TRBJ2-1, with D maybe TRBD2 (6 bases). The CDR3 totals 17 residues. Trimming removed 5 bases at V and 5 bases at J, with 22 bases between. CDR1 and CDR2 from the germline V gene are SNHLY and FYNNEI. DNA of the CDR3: TGTGCCAGCAGTAAGGAGGGGCACACCCTGACTGACAATGAGCAGTTCTTC. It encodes CASSKEGHTLTDNEQFF.

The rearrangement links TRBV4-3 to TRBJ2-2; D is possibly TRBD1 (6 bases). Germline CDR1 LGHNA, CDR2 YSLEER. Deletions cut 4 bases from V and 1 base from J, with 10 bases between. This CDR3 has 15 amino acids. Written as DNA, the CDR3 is TGCGCCAGCAGCCGAGGACAGAGGAACACCGGGGAGCTGTTTTTT. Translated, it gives CASSRGQRNTGELFF.

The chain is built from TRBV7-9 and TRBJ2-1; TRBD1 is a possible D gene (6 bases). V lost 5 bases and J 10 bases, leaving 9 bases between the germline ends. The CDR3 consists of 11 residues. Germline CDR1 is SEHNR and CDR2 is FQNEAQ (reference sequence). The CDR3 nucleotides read TGTGCCAGCAGCCCGGACAGCGAGCAGTTCTTC. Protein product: CASSPDSEQFF.

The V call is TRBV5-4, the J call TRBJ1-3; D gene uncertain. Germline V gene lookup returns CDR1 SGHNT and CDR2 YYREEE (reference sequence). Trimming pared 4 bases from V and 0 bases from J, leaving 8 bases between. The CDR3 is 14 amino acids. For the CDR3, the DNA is TGTGCCAGCAGCCGGGAGTTCTCTGGAAACACCATATATTTT. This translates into CASSREFSGNTIYF. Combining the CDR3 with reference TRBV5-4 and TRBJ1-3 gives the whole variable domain ETGVTQSPTHLIKTRGQQVTLRCSSQSGHNTVSWYQQALGQGPQFIFQYYREEENGRGNFPPRFSGLQFPNYSSELNVNALELDDSALYLCASSREFSGNTIYFGEGSWLTVV.

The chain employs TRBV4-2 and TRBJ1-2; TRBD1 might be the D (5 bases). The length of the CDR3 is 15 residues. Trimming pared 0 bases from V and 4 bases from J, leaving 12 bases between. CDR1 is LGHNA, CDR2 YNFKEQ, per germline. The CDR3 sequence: CASSQDQGTSYGYTF. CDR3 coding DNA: TGTGCCAGCAGCCAAGATCAGGGCACCTCCTATGGCTACACCTTC.

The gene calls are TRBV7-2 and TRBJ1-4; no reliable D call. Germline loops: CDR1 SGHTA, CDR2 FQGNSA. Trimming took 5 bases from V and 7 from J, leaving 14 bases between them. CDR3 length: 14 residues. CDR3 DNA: TGTGCCAGCAGCCCGGGCCGAGGCGGTGAAAAACTGTTTTTT. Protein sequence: CASSPGRGGEKLFF.

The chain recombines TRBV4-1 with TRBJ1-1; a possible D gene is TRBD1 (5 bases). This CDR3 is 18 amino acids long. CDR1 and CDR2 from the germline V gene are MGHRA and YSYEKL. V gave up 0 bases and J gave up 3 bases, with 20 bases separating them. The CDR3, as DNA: TGCGCCAGCAGCCAAGAAATCAGGGTTTCGGCGGGGGACACTGAAGCTTTCTTT. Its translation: CASSQEIRVSAGDTEAFF.

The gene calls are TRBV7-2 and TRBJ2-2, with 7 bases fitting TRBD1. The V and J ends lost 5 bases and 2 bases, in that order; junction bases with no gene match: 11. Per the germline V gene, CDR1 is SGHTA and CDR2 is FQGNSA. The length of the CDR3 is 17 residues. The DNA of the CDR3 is TGTGCCAGCAGCCCTGGCCGAGGGGGCTTCAACACCGGGGAGCTGTTTTTT. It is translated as CASSPGRGGFNTGELFF.

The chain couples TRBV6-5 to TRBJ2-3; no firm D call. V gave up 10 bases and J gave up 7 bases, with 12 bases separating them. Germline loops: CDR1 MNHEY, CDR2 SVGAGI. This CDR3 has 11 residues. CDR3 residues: CATYTSYTQYF. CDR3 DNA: TGTGCCACCTACACTTCTTATACGCAGTATTTT.

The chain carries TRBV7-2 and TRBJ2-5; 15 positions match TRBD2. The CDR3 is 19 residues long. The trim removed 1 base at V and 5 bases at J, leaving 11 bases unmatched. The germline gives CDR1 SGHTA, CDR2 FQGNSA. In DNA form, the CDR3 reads TGTGCCAGCAGCTTAGTAGGGTGGACTAGCGGGAGGGTTGGGGAGACCCAGTACTTC. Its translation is CASSLVGWTSGRVGETQYF.

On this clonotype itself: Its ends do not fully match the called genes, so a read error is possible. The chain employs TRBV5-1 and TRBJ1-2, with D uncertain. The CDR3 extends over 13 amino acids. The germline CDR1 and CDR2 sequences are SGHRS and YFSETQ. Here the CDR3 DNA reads TGCGCCAGTCACCCCGGGGAGGGCTATAGCTACACCTTC. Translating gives CASHPGEGYSYTF.

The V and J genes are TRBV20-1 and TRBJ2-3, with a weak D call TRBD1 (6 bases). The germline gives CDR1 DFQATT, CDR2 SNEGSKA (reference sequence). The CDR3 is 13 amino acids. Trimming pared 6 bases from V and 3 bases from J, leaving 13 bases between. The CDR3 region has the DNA TGCAGTGCCCTTTTCACAGGGACAGATACGCAGTATTTT. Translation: CSALFTGTDTQYF.

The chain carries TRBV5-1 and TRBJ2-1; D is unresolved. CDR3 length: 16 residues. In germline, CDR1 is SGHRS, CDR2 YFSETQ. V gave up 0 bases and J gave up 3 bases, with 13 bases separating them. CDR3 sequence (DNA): TGCGCCAGCAGCTTGGAGGGCAGGCCGGACTACAATGAGCAGTTCTTC. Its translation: CASSLEGRPDYNEQFF.

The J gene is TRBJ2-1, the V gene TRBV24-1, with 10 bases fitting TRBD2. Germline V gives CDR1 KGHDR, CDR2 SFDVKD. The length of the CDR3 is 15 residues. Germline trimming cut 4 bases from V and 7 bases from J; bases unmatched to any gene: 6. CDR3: CATSDTGLATNEQFF. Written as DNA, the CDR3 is TGTGCCACCAGTGACACGGGACTAGCGACGAATGAGCAGTTCTTC.

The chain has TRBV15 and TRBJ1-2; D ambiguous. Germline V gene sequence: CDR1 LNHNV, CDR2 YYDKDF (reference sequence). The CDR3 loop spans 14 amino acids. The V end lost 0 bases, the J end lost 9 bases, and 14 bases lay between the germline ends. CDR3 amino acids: CATSRDQADYSYTF. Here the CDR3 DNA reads TGTGCCACCAGCAGAGATCAGGCAGACTACAGCTACACCTTC.

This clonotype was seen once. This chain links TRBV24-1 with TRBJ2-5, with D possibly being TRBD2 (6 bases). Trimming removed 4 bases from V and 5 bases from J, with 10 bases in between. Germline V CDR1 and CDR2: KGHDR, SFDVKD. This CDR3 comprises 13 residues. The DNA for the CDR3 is TGTGCCACCAGTGAGGGGGGTCGGGAGACCCAGTACTTC. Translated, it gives CATSEGGRETQYF.

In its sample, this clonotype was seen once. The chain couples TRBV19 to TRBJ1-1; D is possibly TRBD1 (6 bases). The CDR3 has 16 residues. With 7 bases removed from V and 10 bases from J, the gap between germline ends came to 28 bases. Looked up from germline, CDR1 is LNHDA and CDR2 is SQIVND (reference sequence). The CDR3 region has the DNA TGTGCCAGTACCGATTTCCCGGGGGGGCCGCAGGCTGGAGCTTTCTTT. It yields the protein CASTDFPGGPQAGAFF.

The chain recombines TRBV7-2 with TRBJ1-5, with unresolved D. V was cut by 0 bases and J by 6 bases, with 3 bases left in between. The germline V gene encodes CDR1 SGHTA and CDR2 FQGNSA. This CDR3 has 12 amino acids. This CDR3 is CASSLAGQPQHF. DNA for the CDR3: TGTGCCAGCAGCTTAGCGGGTCAGCCCCAGCATTTT.

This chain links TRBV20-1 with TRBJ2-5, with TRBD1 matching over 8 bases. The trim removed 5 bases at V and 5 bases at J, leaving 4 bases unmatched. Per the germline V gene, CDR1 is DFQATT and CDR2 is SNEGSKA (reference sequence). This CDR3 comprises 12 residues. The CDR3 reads CSAGQGWETQYF. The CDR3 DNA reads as TGCAGTGCTGGACAGGGATGGGAGACCCAGTACTTC.

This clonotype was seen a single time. The CDR3 nucleotides are TGCAGTGTTAATGAGCGGGGGGGTCAGTACATTCAGTACTTC. It specifies CSVNERGGQYIQYF. The chain is built from TRBV20-1 and TRBJ2-4, with 10 bases lining up with TRBD2. The CDR3 has 14 residues. V lost 7 bases, J lost 8 bases, and 11 bases stayed unmatched. The germline V gene encodes CDR1 DFQATT and CDR2 SNEGSKA (reference sequence).

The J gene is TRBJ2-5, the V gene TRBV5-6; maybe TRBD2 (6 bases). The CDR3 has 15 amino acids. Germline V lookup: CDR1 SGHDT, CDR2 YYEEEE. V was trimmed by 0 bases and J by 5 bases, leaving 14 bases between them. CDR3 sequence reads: CASSLDGGWEETQYF. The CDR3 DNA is TGTGCCAGCAGCTTGGACGGGGGATGGGAGGAGACCCAGTACTTC.